These 28 T cell receptor beta chains share one sample of origin, sequenced in a study of blood T cell repertoires in COVID-19. The method was immunoSEQ multiplex PCR; TCRdb's version includes in-frame clones alone and lacks a portion of them. The table has under 400,000 clones, about 89% seen once; the top ten hold more than 1.5%. Sequencing was carried out using PBMCs or T cells enriched from blood (not recorded which). All receptors derive from a man in his forties in a cohort exposed to, infected with or recovered from COVID-19 (not recorded which).

The chain has TRBV3-1 (or the pseudogene TRBV3-2) and TRBJ1-2, with 9 bases aligning to TRBD1. V shed 3 bases and J 6 bases; nucleotides not matched to a gene: 8. The CDR3 contains 15 residues. Per the germline V gene, CDR1 is LGHDT and CDR2 is YNNKEL (reference sequence). CDR3 region: CASSHQQGARNGYTF. The CDR3 coding sequence is TGTGCCAGCAGCCATCAACAGGGGGCGCGGAATGGCTACACCTTC.

The chain uses TRBV19 and TRBJ2-3; the match to TRBD1 covers 8 bases. Unmatched junction bases numbered 5, after V lost 0 bases and J lost 3 bases. The V gene's germline CDR1 is LNHDA and CDR2 SQIVND (reference sequence). The CDR3 extends over 16 amino acids. The CDR3 DNA is TGTGCCAGTAGTATAGATCAGGGGGCGAGGACAGATACGCAGTATTTT. Its protein product is CASSIDQGARTDTQYF.

This clone was counted only a few times. This chain connects TRBV6-5 to TRBJ2-5; D uncertain. Per the germline V gene, CDR1 is MNHEY and CDR2 is SVGAGI. Trimming stripped 7 bases from V and 1 base from J, with 4 bases between. This CDR3 contains 11 residues. This chain's CDR3 is CASKAQETQYF. The CDR3 DNA follows: TGTGCCAGCAAAGCCCAAGAGACCCAGTACTTC.

V and J are TRBV5-1 and TRBJ2-1, with a tentative D call TRBD1 (5 bases). Trimming stripped 0 bases from V and 8 bases from J, with 12 bases between. Germline V gene sequence: CDR1 SGHRS, CDR2 YFSETQ. The CDR3 is 14 residues long. The CDR3 DNA reads TGCGCCAGCAGCTTGGCCGACAGCCTCGATGAGCAGTTCTTC. Protein product: CASSLADSLDEQFF. The full variable domain, its missing parts supplied by reference TRBV5-1 and TRBJ2-1, is KAGVTQTPRYLIKTRGQQVTLSCSPISGHRSVSWYQQTPGQGLQFLFEYFSETQRNKGNFPGRFSGRQFSNSRSEMNVSTLELGDSALYLCASSLADSLDEQFFGPGTRLTVL.

The chain links TRBV7-6 to TRBJ2-3; TRBD2 aligns across 14 bases. Germline V lookup: CDR1 SGHVS, CDR2 FNYEAQ. CDR3 length equals 19 residues. Trimming took 1 base from V and 4 from J; bases not matched to a gene: 10. CDR3 in DNA: TGTGCCAGCAGCTTAGTTGGACAGACTAGCGGGGGGGGTCCAGATACGCAGTATTTT. This gives the protein CASSLVGQTSGGGPDTQYF.

The J gene is TRBJ1-1, the V gene TRBV10-3, with 8 bases fitting TRBD1. V trimming: 4 bases; J trimming: 0 bases; junction bases outside the gene matches: 4. The CDR3 spans 15 residues. CDR1 is ENHRY, CDR2 SYGVKD, per germline. The CDR3 region has the DNA TGTGCCATCAGTGGCGGACAGGGCCTGAACACTGAAGCTTTCTTT. This translates into CAISGGQGLNTEAFF.

The chain is built from TRBV6-5 and TRBJ1-6, with D unresolved. Trimming left V 6 bases short and J 10 bases short, with 19 bases between. The CDR3 consists of 15 residues. Per germline, CDR1 MNHEY and CDR2 SVGAGI. DNA for the CDR3: TGTGCCAGCAGCTACCAGTCGGGGTTTAGGTCACCCCTCCACTTT. This translates into CASSYQSGFRSPLHF.

CDR3 bases: TGTGCCTGGACCAAAGGGGGCGGGCAGTACTTC. It encodes CAWTKGGGQYF. This chain uses TRBV30 with TRBJ2-7; 7 bases map to TRBD1. From germline, CDR1 is GTSNPN and CDR2 SVGIG (reference sequence). V lost 4 bases and J lost 9; bases outside the gene matches: 6. CDR3 length equals 11 residues.

V gene TRBV7-3 combines with J gene TRBJ2-1; D is unresolved. Between the trimmed V and J ends, which lost 3 bases and 6 bases, there was a span of 6 bases. Germline V lookup: CDR1 SGHTA, CDR2 FQGTGA. The CDR3 has 12 amino acids. CDR3 residues: CASSFGINEQFF. CDR3 in DNA: TGTGCCAGCAGCTTTGGCATCAATGAGCAGTTCTTC.

CDR3 sequence: CASSLAGYAERNEKLFF. The CDR3 coding sequence is TGTGCCAGCAGCTTAGCCGGATACGCCGAGCGAAATGAAAAACTGTTTTTT. This chain connects TRBV7-9 to TRBJ1-4; unclear D gene. This CDR3 comprises 17 residues. V was pared by 0 bases and J by 5 bases, with 16 bases between. Germline CDR1 reads SEHNR; CDR2 reads FQNEAQ (reference sequence).

This clone has more than one count but fewer than ten. Germline and junction disagree at one end, which may indicate a read error. The gene calls are TRBV6-4 and TRBJ2-1, with 11 positions matching TRBD2. Germline V CDR1 and CDR2: MRHNA, SNTAGT. The CDR3 is 17 residues long. DNA for the CDR3: TGTGCCAGCAGGGACTTCCCTACTAGCGGGAGTGGCTATGAGCAGTTCTTC. It translates to CASRDFPTSGSGYEQFF.

The chain recombines TRBV2 with TRBJ2-3; 10 nucleotides agree with TRBD2. J lost 4 bases, V lost 5 bases, and 6 bases had no gene match. CDR3 length: 15 amino acids. The germline gives CDR1 SNHLY, CDR2 FYNNEI. CDR3 amino acids: CASSTLAGVSDTQYF. CDR3 nucleotide sequence: TGTGCCAGCAGTACCCTAGCGGGAGTCTCAGATACGCAGTATTTT.

The sample holds a few counts of this clone. The rearrangement joins TRBV10-1 to TRBJ1-1, with D possibly TRBD1 on 5 matching bases. The germline V gene has CDR1 WNHNN and CDR2 SYGVQD (reference sequence). The V and J ends lost 2 bases and 6 bases respectively, with 13 bases between them. The CDR3 covers 14 residues. In DNA form, the CDR3 reads TGCGCCAGCAGTGAGGGCAGGGTTGGGCCTGAAGCTTTCTTT. Its translation: CASSEGRVGPEAFF.

The J gene is TRBJ1-4, the V gene TRBV30; TRBD1 might be the D (5 bases). V lost 8 bases and J lost 4, with 17 bases in between. The CDR3 has 14 amino acids. Looked up from germline, CDR1 is GTSNPN and CDR2 is SVGIG (reference sequence). The CDR3 nucleotides are TGTGCCGGCTGCCAGGGCTCCTTTAATGAAAAACTGTTTTTT. It specifies CAGCQGSFNEKLFF. Full variable domain (missing parts from reference TRBV30 and TRBJ1-4): SQTIHQWPATLVQPVGSPLSLECTVEGTSNPNLYWYRQAAGRGLQLLFYSVGIGQISSEVPQNLSASRPQDRQFILSSKKLLLSDSGFYLCAGCQGSFNEKLFFGSGTQLSVL.

The chain has TRBV3-1 (or the pseudogene TRBV3-2) and TRBJ1-6; 7 bases line up with TRBD1. CDR1 and CDR2 (germline): LGHDT, YNNKEL (reference sequence). V lost 1 base to trimming and J lost 8 bases; unmatched junction nucleotides: 2. This CDR3 comprises 14 residues. The CDR3 bases are TGTGCCAGCAGCCAAGCAGGGGGGCATTCACCCCTCCACTTT. This gives the protein CASSQAGGHSPLHF.

The chain uses TRBV5-1 and TRBJ2-2; the D gene is possibly TRBD2 (6 bases). CDR3 size: 14 residues. Deletions cut 0 bases from V and 6 bases from J, with 9 bases between. CDR1 and CDR2 (germline): SGHRS, YFSETQ. The CDR3 loop reads CASSLDGLPGELFF. The DNA of the CDR3 is TGCGCCAGCAGCTTGGACGGACTACCCGGGGAGCTGTTTTTT.

The gene calls are TRBV7-9 and TRBJ2-4; TRBD1 aligns across 8 bases. After removal of 4 bases from V and 16 bases from J, the junction contained 6 bases not matched to a gene. This CDR3 is built from 11 residues. Germline CDR1 is SEHNR and CDR2 is FQNEAQ (reference sequence). This CDR3 reads CASSSVDREYF. In DNA, the CDR3 is TGTGCCAGCAGCTCCGTGGACAGGGAATACTTC.

In the case of this clone: Other nucleotide sequences from this sample produce the same CDR3. The chain uses TRBV4-2 and TRBJ1-5; 11 nucleotides match TRBD1. Germline loops: CDR1 LGHNA, CDR2 YNFKEQ. V gave up 0 bases and J gave up 6 bases; unmatched junction bases: 1. The CDR3 extends over 15 amino acids. CDR3 in DNA: TGTGCCAGCAGCCAAGAGGGACAGGGGGTTCAGCCCCAGCATTTT. Protein: CASSQEGQGVQPQHF.

This clone was detected once. The rearrangement uses TRBV3-1 (or the pseudogene TRBV3-2) and TRBJ2-1; 8 nucleotides match TRBD2. Per the germline V gene, CDR1 is LGHDT and CDR2 is YNNKEL (reference sequence). CDR3 size: 12 residues. Trimming at V came to 2 bases and at J to 10 bases, leaving 1 base not matched to a gene. The CDR3 DNA reads TGTGCCAGCAGCCAAATAGCGGGAGAGCAGTTCTTC. Translated: CASSQIAGEQFF.

A single count supports this clone. The CDR3: CASRHGDYGYTF. For the CDR3, the DNA is TGCGCCAGCCGTCACGGTGACTATGGCTACACCTTC. The chain combines TRBV5-1 with TRBJ1-2; D gene ambiguous. V was cut by 7 bases and J by 3 bases, with 10 bases left in between. The CDR3 loop spans 12 amino acids. Per germline, CDR1 SGHRS and CDR2 YFSETQ.

This clone was seen once. This chain connects TRBV30 to TRBJ1-5; 7 positions agree with TRBD1. Germline values: CDR1 GTSNPN, CDR2 SVGIG (reference sequence). The CDR3 covers 15 residues. V trimming: 6 bases; J trimming: 2 bases; junction bases outside the gene matches: 10. The CDR3 coding sequence is TGTGCCTGTCAGACAGGGAATGGTGGCAATCAGCCCCAGCATTTT. Its translation is CACQTGNGGNQPQHF. The full variable domain, in which reference TRBV30 and TRBJ1-5 provide the parts outside the CDR3, is SQTIHQWPATLVQPVGSPLSLECTVEGTSNPNLYWYRQAAGRGLQLLFYSVGIGQISSEVPQNLSASRPQDRQFILSSKKLLLSDSGFYLCACQTGNGGNQPQHFGDGTRLSIL.

The chain carries TRBV2 and TRBJ1-4, with TRBD1 matching 8 bases. V trimming: 6 bases; J trimming: 0 bases; junction bases outside the gene matches: 0. The CDR3 covers 14 residues. Germline CDR1 is SNHLY and CDR2 is FYNNEI. The CDR3 loop is CASRDRATNEKLFF. DNA for the CDR3: TGTGCCAGCAGGGACAGGGCAACTAATGAAAAACTGTTTTTT.

The chain combines TRBV27 with TRBJ1-1, with 7 nucleotides matching TRBD1. This CDR3 has 12 residues. The junction had 6 bases not matched to a gene; V was cut back by 6 bases and J by 8 bases. The germline CDR1 and CDR2 sequences are MNHEY and SMNVEV (reference sequence). The CDR3 reads CASREAQGEAFF. The CDR3 coding sequence is TGTGCCAGCAGGGAAGCACAGGGGGAAGCTTTCTTT.

The J gene is TRBJ1-1, the V gene TRBV5-1; tentative D call: TRBD1 (5 bases). This CDR3 has 15 residues. V lost 3 bases and J 0 bases, leaving 12 bases between the germline ends. Looked up from germline, CDR1 is SGHRS and CDR2 is YFSETQ. The CDR3 spells CASSYTTDVNTEAFF. For the CDR3, the DNA is TGCGCCAGCAGCTACACGACAGACGTGAACACTGAAGCTTTCTTT.

The V and J genes are TRBV19 and TRBJ2-1; 9 nucleotides align to TRBD2. The V segment lost 6 bases and the J segment 6 bases; nucleotides outside the gene matches: 9. The CDR3 runs 15 residues. Germline V CDR1 and CDR2: LNHDA, SQIVND (reference sequence). The CDR3 sequence is CASSPGTSWGNEQFF. CDR3 bases: TGTGCCAGTAGCCCCGGGACTAGCTGGGGCAATGAGCAGTTCTTC. The whole variable domain, remainder taken from reference TRBV19 and TRBJ2-1, is DGGITQSPKYLFRKEGQNVTLSCEQNLNHDAMYWYRQDPGQGLRLIYYSQIVNDFQKGDIAEGYSVSREKKESFPLTVTSAQKNPTAFYLCASSPGTSWGNEQFFGPGTRLTVL.

In the case of this clone: The sample has other DNA sequences that encode this CDR3 too. The rearrangement links TRBV9 to TRBJ2-3, with 7 bases that match TRBD1. The germline V gene has CDR1 SGDLS and CDR2 YYNGEE. The V segment lost 0 bases and the J segment 6 bases; nucleotides outside the gene matches: 4. The CDR3 runs 14 residues. The chain's CDR3 is CASSVDRGTDTQYF. As DNA, the CDR3 is TGTGCCAGCAGCGTAGACAGGGGTACGGATACGCAGTATTTT.

The chain uses TRBV7-7 and TRBJ2-7; 14 positions match TRBD2. The germline gives CDR1 SSHAT, CDR2 FNYEAQ (reference sequence). The CDR3 extends over 18 amino acids. Trimming cost V 6 bases and J 2 bases; bases outside gene matches: 12. Written as DNA, the CDR3 is TGTGCCAGCAGGCCGGGACTAGCGGGAGTAAGGGACCCCTACGAGCAGTACTTC. Translating it yields CASRPGLAGVRDPYEQYF.

This chain joins TRBV19 and TRBJ2-1; 10 bases match TRBD2. V dropped 0 bases and J dropped 7; count of bases not matched to a gene: 6. There are 16 residues in the CDR3. Germline CDR1 LNHDA, CDR2 SQIVND (reference sequence). In DNA form, the CDR3 reads TGTGCCAGTAGTATAGAAGCTAGCGGGAGTGTAAATGAGCAGTTCTTC. Its translation is CASSIEASGSVNEQFF.